Following are 22 T cell receptor beta chains from one sample sequenced in a study of T cell repertoires in cytomegalovirus infection. TCRdb fed the reads into MiXCR, producing one record per CDR3 protein. The sample carries around 530,000 distinct CDR3 sequences, around a quarter recorded once. Sequenced sample: PBMCs. These receptor sequences come from a human donor in good health (CMV status not recorded). Some clones in this sample may be carry-over from other donors' samples.

This clonotype was seen at least ten times. The chain employs TRBV7-3 and TRBJ2-3; TRBD1 matches 10 bases. Germline V gene sequence: CDR1 SGHTA, CDR2 FQGTGA. The CDR3 is made up of 16 amino acids. V dropped 4 bases and J dropped 6; count of bases not matched to a gene: 10. In DNA, the CDR3 is TGTGCCAGCAGCTCTGGACAGGGGGGATCAGGGGATACGCAGTATTTT. It translates to CASSSGQGGSGDTQYF.

CDR3 nucleotides: TGTGCCAGCAGCACCCTCGGTGGTAGCGGGAGGGCCTACGAGCAGTACTTC. It encodes CASSTLGGSGRAYEQYF. This sequence joins TRBV7-9 and TRBJ2-7; 11 nucleotides line up with TRBD2. CDR1 and CDR2 (germline): SEHNR, FQNEAQ (reference sequence). V was clipped by 5 bases and J by 2 bases; unmatched bases: 11. The CDR3 is 17 amino acids.

The chain couples TRBV6-5 to TRBJ2-1; 7 bases are a match to TRBD2. Germline values: CDR1 MNHEY, CDR2 SVGAGI. The CDR3 totals 13 residues. The junction had 6 bases not matched to a gene; V was cut back by 8 bases and J by 5 bases. CDR3 sequence (DNA): TGTGCCAGCCGGGTGGGGGGGAACAATGAGCAGTTCTTC. This encodes CASRVGGNNEQFF.

This clonotype was recorded many times. This sequence joins TRBV7-2 and TRBJ2-5; TRBD2 matches at 7 bases. The V and J ends lost 1 base and 4 bases, in that order; junction bases with no gene match: 3. Germline lookup yields CDR1 SGHTA and CDR2 FQGNSA. This CDR3 spans 14 amino acids. The CDR3 region has the DNA TGTGCCAGCAGCTTAGTTCCTAGCGGAGAGACCCAGTACTTC. Protein product: CASSLVPSGETQYF. The full variable domain, in which reference TRBV7-2 and TRBJ2-5 provide the parts outside the CDR3, is GAGVSQSPSNKVTEKGKDVELRCDPISGHTALYWYRQSLGQGLEFLIYFQGNSAPDKSGLPSDRFSAERTGGSVSTLTIQRTQQEDSAVYLCASSLVPSGETQYFGPGTRLLVL.

This clonotype was picked up a small number of times. V and J are TRBV7-9 and TRBJ1-2; D is unclear. V was pared by 1 base and J by 6 bases, with 24 bases between. This CDR3 is built from 18 residues. Germline CDR1 SEHNR, CDR2 FQNEAQ (reference sequence). The CDR3 nucleotides are TGTGCCAGCAGCTTAGGTGATACACAGCTTCCGGAAAAAAATGGCTACACCTTC. Translated: CASSLGDTQLPEKNGYTF.

The genes are TRBV5-1 and TRBJ2-1; D gene uncertain. This CDR3 region has 12 residues. Germline-derived CDR1 and CDR2 are SGHRS and YFSETQ. V lost 0 bases and J lost 9, with 7 bases in between. Here the CDR3 reads CASSLDLGEQFF. The CDR3 bases are TGCGCCAGCAGCTTGGATCTAGGTGAGCAGTTCTTC.

This clonotype was seen a few times. The chain employs TRBV15 and TRBJ2-2, with TRBD2 matching over 9 bases. V shed 4 bases and J 5 bases; nucleotides not matched to a gene: 8. The CDR3 is made up of 16 amino acids. Germline values: CDR1 LNHNV, CDR2 YYDKDF (reference sequence). In DNA, the CDR3 is TGTGCCACCAGCAAAGGGTCTAGCGGGATTACCGGGGAGCTGTTTTTT. It is translated as CATSKGSSGITGELFF.

The chain has TRBV12-3 or TRBV12-4 and TRBJ1-2; D gene unclear. This CDR3 contains 15 residues. Between the trimmed V and J ends, which lost 7 bases and 10 bases, there was a span of 25 bases. CDR3 region: CASTYRDNPPRDYTF. The CDR3 coding sequence is TGTGCCAGCACCTATAGGGATAACCCCCCGCGTGACTACACCTTC.

The chain is built from TRBV12-3 or TRBV12-4 and TRBJ2-5; 10 bases fit TRBD2. V lost 2 bases and J lost 5; bases outside the gene matches: 11. The CDR3 has 17 residues. This chain's CDR3 is CASSLRLAGVSGETQYF. In DNA, the CDR3 is TGTGCCAGCAGTTTAAGGCTAGCGGGAGTCTCCGGGGAGACCCAGTACTTC.

The V and J genes are TRBV7-3 and TRBJ2-3, with D maybe TRBD2 (5 bases). The CDR3 runs 15 residues. V was shortened by 5 bases and J by 5 bases, with 17 bases between the two germline ends. CDR1 SGHTA and CDR2 FQGTGA come from the germline V gene. CDR3 coding DNA: TGTGCCAGCAGCCAAGAGCGGAACCCCGAAGATACGCAGTATTTT. This translates into CASSQERNPEDTQYF.

The chain has TRBV24-1 and TRBJ2-3, with 7 positions matching TRBD2. Germline values: CDR1 KGHDR, CDR2 SFDVKD. V lost 6 bases, J lost 3 bases, and 8 bases stayed unmatched. The CDR3 runs 15 residues. CDR3 bases: TGTGCCACCAGTAGGGACTACGGCGGAACAGATACGCAGTATTTT. Translation gives CATSRDYGGTDTQYF.

V usage is TRBV23-1 and J usage is TRBJ2-7; maybe TRBD2 (6 bases). TRBV23-1 is given ORF status, its function remaining uncertain. Trimming pared 9 bases from V and 4 bases from J, leaving 10 bases between. The CDR3 runs 11 residues. Written as DNA, the CDR3 is TGCGCCAGTACCGGGGGTTACGAGCAGTACTTC. It encodes CASTGGYEQYF.

The chain couples TRBV19 to TRBJ1-4; D unresolved. V was clipped by 4 bases and J by 7 bases, with 16 bases between them. Looked up from germline, CDR1 is LNHDA and CDR2 is SQIVND (reference sequence). CDR3 length: 15 residues. The CDR3 is CASSTWAGMIEKLFF. The DNA of the CDR3 is TGTGCCAGTAGTACCTGGGCTGGGATGATTGAAAAACTGTTTTTT.

This clonotype was seen repeatedly, ten times or more. This chain connects TRBV11-2 to TRBJ1-1; D unclear. CDR1 and CDR2 from the germline V gene are SGHAT and FQNNGV. V gave up 2 bases and J gave up 5 bases, with 9 bases separating them. The CDR3 length is 13 residues. The CDR3 DNA follows: TGTGCCAGCAGCTTACAGCAAAAGACTGAAGCTTTCTTT. It translates to CASSLQQKTEAFF.

This chain joins TRBV29-1 and TRBJ2-2; D is unresolved. CDR3 length: 15 amino acids. Trimming took off 1 base at V and 6 bases at J, with 15 bases between the two ends. Per the germline V gene, CDR1 is SQVTM and CDR2 is ANQGSEA. The CDR3 DNA sequence: TGCAGCGTTGAAGCGGATAAGGTTGGATCCGGGGAGCTGTTTTTT. Its translation: CSVEADKVGSGELFF.

This clonotype was seen repeatedly, ten times or more. The chain employs TRBV7-4 and TRBJ2-7; D gene unclear. V was shortened by 2 bases and J by 3 bases, with 8 bases between the two germline ends. The CDR3 loop spans 13 amino acids. The germline CDR1 and CDR2 sequences are SGHVT and SQSDAQ. CDR3: CASSLYHYYEQYF. The DNA for the CDR3 is TGTGCCAGCAGCTTATACCATTACTACGAGCAGTACTTC.

This clonotype was seen more than once but under ten times. The chain combines TRBV10-3 with TRBJ2-5; D is perhaps TRBD2 (5 bases). The V end lost 7 bases, the J end lost 0 bases, and 15 bases lay between the germline ends. This CDR3 region has 15 residues. CDR1 and CDR2 (germline): ENHRY, SYGVKD. For the CDR3, the DNA is TGTGCCATCAAGGCGGCTAGCAGTTACCAAGAGACCCAGTACTTC. Translated: CAIKAASSYQETQYF.

This clonotype was seen repeatedly, ten times or more. V and J are TRBV7-6 and TRBJ2-3, with D possibly TRBD2 on 6 matching bases. The CDR3 has 16 residues. Germline lookup yields CDR1 SGHVS and CDR2 FNYEAQ. Trimming removed 2 bases at V and 2 bases at J, with 14 bases between. CDR3 DNA: TGTGCCAGCAGCTTAACGGGAGTCGGAATCACAGATACGCAGTATTTT. This codes for CASSLTGVGITDTQYF. Full variable domain (outside the CDR3, taken from reference TRBV7-6 and TRBJ2-3): GAGVSQSPRYKVTKRGQDVALRCDPISGHVSLYWYRQALGQGPEFLTYFNYEAQQDKSGLPNDRFSAERPEGSISTLTIQRTEQRDSAMYRCASSLTGVGITDTQYFGPGTRLTVL.

The chain uses TRBV6-2 or TRBV6-3 and TRBJ2-7, with 7 positions matching TRBD2. The CDR3 totals 15 residues. J lost 4 bases, V lost 2 bases, and 8 bases had no gene match. The germline gives CDR1 MNHEY, CDR2 SVGEGT. The CDR3, as DNA: TGTGCCAGCAGTTACAGGAGGGAGGGCCTGTACGAGCAGTACGTC. Translating gives CASSYRREGLYEQYV.

This clonotype was seen many times. This chain links TRBV11-3 with TRBJ1-1; D unresolved. The CDR3 totals 16 residues. Trimming took 7 bases from V and 1 from J, leaving 19 bases between them. Germline V lookup: CDR1 SGHNT, CDR2 YENEEA. The DNA of the CDR3 is TGTGCCAGCACCCCTGGCCAATCGGCGGCGAACACTGAAGCTTTCTTT. It codes for CASTPGQSAANTEAFF.

The sample holds a few counts of this clonotype. The J gene is TRBJ2-7, the V gene TRBV7-2; possible D gene TRBD1, 5 bases. Germline-derived CDR1 and CDR2 are SGHTA and FQGNSA. The CDR3 covers 15 residues. V was cut by 0 bases and J by 0 bases, with 9 bases left in between. The DNA of the CDR3 is TGTGCCAGCAGCTTAGCAGGGGTAGGCTCCTACGAGCAGTACTTC. Its protein is CASSLAGVGSYEQYF. Full variable domain (rest looked up from reference TRBV7-2 and TRBJ2-7): GAGVSQSPSNKVTEKGKDVELRCDPISGHTALYWYRQSLGQGLEFLIYFQGNSAPDKSGLPSDRFSAERTGGSVSTLTIQRTQQEDSAVYLCASSLAGVGSYEQYFGPGTRLTVT.

The table lists this clonotype with a few counts. The rearrangement joins TRBV20-1 to TRBJ2-5, with 7 bases matching TRBD1. The CDR3 contains 14 residues. Per the germline V gene, CDR1 is DFQATT and CDR2 is SNEGSKA (reference sequence). J was trimmed by 9 bases and V by 2 bases; bases with no gene match: 12. CDR3 region: CSARTGTGAGAQYF. The CDR3 coding sequence is TGCAGTGCTAGAACGGGCACAGGGGCTGGGGCCCAGTACTTC.